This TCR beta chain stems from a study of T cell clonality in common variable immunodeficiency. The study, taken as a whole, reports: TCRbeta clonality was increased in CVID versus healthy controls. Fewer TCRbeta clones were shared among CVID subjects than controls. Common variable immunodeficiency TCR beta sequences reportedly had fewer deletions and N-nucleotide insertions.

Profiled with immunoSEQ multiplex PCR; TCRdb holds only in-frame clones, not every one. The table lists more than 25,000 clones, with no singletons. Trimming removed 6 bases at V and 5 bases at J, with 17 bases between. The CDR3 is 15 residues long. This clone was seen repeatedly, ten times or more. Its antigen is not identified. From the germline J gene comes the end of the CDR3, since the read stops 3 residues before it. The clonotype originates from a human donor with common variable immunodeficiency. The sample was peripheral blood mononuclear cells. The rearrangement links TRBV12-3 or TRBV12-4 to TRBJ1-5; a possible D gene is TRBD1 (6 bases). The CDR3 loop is CASSQFGRGDQPQHF. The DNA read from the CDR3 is TGTGCCAGCAGCCAATTTGGCAGGGGCGATCAGCCC.